This T cell receptor (beta chain) stems from a study of human T cells and chemical hapten exposure. Study-wide results and caveats: Significantly more large CDR3 similarity clusters were formed by expanded TCRs than by controls.

Described time point: patch test 1, 2 weeks after DPC sensitization. Treatment denoted: therapeutic diphenylcyclopropenone sensitization with weekly scalp DPC. The template was total RNA from unfractionated whole blood. This clonotype came up a few times. As yet, its antigen is unknown. This CDR3 contains 14 residues. V was cut by 3 bases and J by 7 bases, with 19 bases left in between. Germline CDR1 reads DFQATT; CDR2 reads SNEGSKA (reference sequence). TCRdb recomputed calls from the RACE reads with MiXCR, one row per CDR3 protein. The profile shows around 52,000 distinct CDR3 sequences, about a tenth of them singletons.

This sequence joins TRBV20-1 and TRBJ2-7; the D gene is possibly TRBD2 (6 bases). The clonotype comes from a woman aged 40-49 years with alopecia areata. Some clones in this sample may be carry-over from other donors' samples. The sample here was whole blood, taken in connection with sensitization to the hapten diphenylcyclopropenone (DPC). The CDR3 region has the DNA TGCAGTGCTAGGGGGCCGGGACCACGGGAGGAGCAGTACTTC. As protein: CSARGPGPREEQYF.